The 5 T cell receptor beta chains below all came from one sample that was sequenced in a study of blood T cells in healthy people across ages. Using a J-beta primer mix together with a sample-barcoded 5' primer, a second PCR was run for about 6 to 12 cycles. TCRdb re-analysed the 5' RACE reads in MiXCR, keeping a single row per CDR3 protein. The sample has approximately 850,000 distinct CDR3 sequences, roughly 50% seen once; the top ten hold about 20%. Sequencing was performed on blood. The receptors were sampled from a man aged 30 to 45 in good health.

In this sample, this clonotype turned up once. The chain uses TRBV6-6 and TRBJ1-6; 7 bases agree with TRBD1. There are 14 residues in the CDR3. The trim removed 7 bases at V and 7 bases at J, leaving 7 bases unmatched. In germline, CDR1 is MNHNY, CDR2 SVGAGI (reference sequence). CDR3 region: CASTGQVKNSPLHF. DNA for the CDR3: TGTGCCAGCACCGGACAGGTCAAGAATTCACCCCTCCACTTT.

V usage is TRBV5-1 and J usage is TRBJ2-1; 11 nucleotides agree with TRBD2. V lost 4 bases, J lost 7 bases, and 10 bases stayed unmatched. CDR3 length: 16 amino acids. Per germline, CDR1 SGHRS and CDR2 YFSETQ. This chain's CDR3 is CASSVQLAGDGNEQFF. The DNA of the CDR3 is TGCGCCAGCAGCGTTCAACTAGCGGGAGATGGTAATGAGCAGTTCTTC.

The chain has TRBV5-1 and TRBJ2-1; TRBD1 agrees at 10 bases. The CDR3 runs 15 residues. V lost 3 bases to trimming and J lost 11 bases; unmatched junction nucleotides: 11. Germline lookup yields CDR1 SGHRS and CDR2 YFSETQ. CDR3 amino acids: CASSSPETGGRKQFF. In nucleotides, the CDR3 is TGCGCCAGCAGCTCTCCCGAGACAGGGGGCCGCAAGCAGTTCTTC.

The CDR3 sequence is CSVVSSGRAAHEQFF. CDR3 DNA: TGCAGCGTTGTGTCTAGCGGGAGGGCCGCCCATGAGCAGTTCTTC. The genes are TRBV29-1 and TRBJ2-1; 12 bases are a match to TRBD2. Germline V gives CDR1 SQVTM, CDR2 ANQGSEA. V was pared by 4 bases and J by 8 bases, with 9 bases of the junction left unmatched. The length of the CDR3 is 15 residues.

This clonotype was seen only once. One junction end does not reproduce the germline sequence, and a read error may be involved. The chain couples TRBV9 to TRBJ2-1, with D unresolved. The CDR3 sequence is 14 residues long. Germline lookup yields CDR1 SGDLS and CDR2 YYNGEE. CDR3 DNA sequence: TGCGCCAGCAGCGTAGGCTTGATAAACAATGAGCAGTTCTTC. Translated, it gives CASSVGLINNEQFF.